The 20 T cell receptor beta chains below were found in one sample sequenced in a study of cytomegalovirus exposure and HLA in healthy donors. PCR employed 60 Vbeta and 13 Jbeta primers. Profiling relied on immunoSEQ multiplex PCR, and the TCRdb table lists in-frame clones only, not all of them. Of 110,000 to 150,000 clones in the sample, 70% to 80% were seen once. Sequencing was performed on PBMCs. Source of these receptors: a woman between 18 and 29 years old in good health and CMV-seropositive.

The chain employs TRBV30 and TRBJ1-4, with 8 bases lining up with TRBD1. V shed 2 bases, J shed 5 bases, and the junction held 4 bases outside the gene matches. In germline, CDR1 is GTSNPN, CDR2 SVGIG (reference sequence). The CDR3 is 14 residues long. DNA of the CDR3: TGTGCCTGGAGTACAGGGGGAAAGAATGAAAAACTGTTTTTT. Amino acids: CAWSTGGKNEKLFF.

This chain links TRBV5-1 with TRBJ1-1; a weak D match, TRBD1 (6 bases). From germline, CDR1 is SGHRS and CDR2 YFSETQ. V lost 4 bases, J lost 4 bases, and 17 bases lay in between. This CDR3 contains 15 residues. CDR3 sequence: CASSPSTGSGTEAFF. For the CDR3, the DNA is TGCGCCAGCAGCCCGTCCACAGGGTCGGGCACTGAAGCTTTCTTT.

The chain carries TRBV29-1 and TRBJ2-7, with 11 bases that match TRBD2. V was pared by 4 bases and J by 6 bases, with 5 bases of the junction left unmatched. The germline CDR1 and CDR2 sequences are SQVTM and ANQGSEA. CDR3 length: 13 amino acids. The CDR3 loop reads CSVVGTSGIEQYF. As DNA, the CDR3 is TGCAGCGTTGTGGGGACTAGCGGAATCGAGCAGTACTTC.

V and J are TRBV19 and TRBJ2-1; D is undetermined. V dropped 7 bases and J dropped 4 bases, with 8 bases sitting between them. CDR1 LNHDA and CDR2 SQIVND come from the germline V gene (reference sequence). The CDR3 is 12 amino acids. The CDR3 nucleotides read TGTGCCAGTAAAGAAGCGTACAATGAGCAGTTCTTC. Protein sequence: CASKEAYNEQFF.

This chain joins TRBV18 and TRBJ1-5; 9 positions agree with TRBD1. J lost 5 bases, V lost 4 bases, and 15 bases had no gene match. Germline-derived CDR1 and CDR2 are KGHSH and LQKENI. This CDR3 contains 18 residues. CDR3 bases: TGTGCCAGCTCACTCGTACCGACAGGGGGGCAAGGGGATCAGCCCCAGCATTTT. Protein product: CASSLVPTGGQGDQPQHF.

This rearrangement joins TRBV18 to TRBJ2-7; 7 bases align to TRBD2. CDR3 length: 14 residues. Per germline, CDR1 KGHSH and CDR2 LQKENI. The junction had 4 bases not matched to a gene; V was cut back by 5 bases and J by 0 bases. The CDR3 here is CASSRSGGSYEQYF. CDR3 in DNA: TGTGCCAGCTCAAGGTCGGGAGGCTCCTACGAGCAGTACTTC.

This clone was seen just once. The CDR3 spells CASRLAVYNEQFF. The CDR3 nucleotides are TGTGCCAGCAGATTAGCGGTCTACAATGAGCAGTTCTTC. The chain combines TRBV6-1 with TRBJ2-1; D possibly corresponds to TRBD2 (6 bases). The CDR3 has 13 residues. Looked up from germline, CDR1 is MNHNS and CDR2 is SASEGT. Deletions cut 6 bases from V and 3 bases from J, with 9 bases between.

The chain links TRBV11-2 to TRBJ1-6; a weak D match, TRBD1 (5 bases). The CDR3 contains 15 residues. Trimming removed 5 bases from V and 9 bases from J, with 17 bases in between. The germline V gene has CDR1 SGHAT and CDR2 FQNNGV. In nucleotides, the CDR3 is TGTGCCAGCAGCCCCCGGGGGGGGGTAGGTTCACCCCTCCACTTT. Translation: CASSPRGGVGSPLHF.

This chain links TRBV10-3 with TRBJ1-2, with 9 bases lining up with TRBD1. The CDR3 spans 15 residues. Germline V CDR1 and CDR2: ENHRY, SYGVKD. V shed 4 bases and J 8 bases; nucleotides not matched to a gene: 11. The CDR3 coding sequence is TGTGCCATCAGTGGGGGGACAGGGTTTTTGTACGGCTACACCTTC. This sequence encodes CAISGGTGFLYGYTF.

The chain has TRBV28 and TRBJ1-2; possible D gene TRBD1, 6 bases. Germline CDR1 MDHEN, CDR2 SYDVKM. The CDR3 totals 15 residues. Trimming took off 1 base at V and 0 bases at J, with 9 bases between the two ends. CDR3 nucleotide sequence: TGTGCCAGCAGTTTATCAGGGGTACCTAACTATGGCTACACCTTC. This codes for CASSLSGVPNYGYTF.

The rearrangement joins TRBV2 to TRBJ1-5; perhaps TRBD1 as D (6 bases). This CDR3 is built from 15 residues. The V and J ends lost 3 bases and 1 base respectively, with 10 bases between them. Germline CDR1 and CDR2: SNHLY and FYNNEI. CDR3 loop: CASSDQGRSNQPQHF. The CDR3 DNA reads as TGTGCCAGCAGTGACCAGGGGAGAAGCAATCAGCCCCAGCATTTT.

The genes are TRBV5-1 and TRBJ2-7; a possible D gene is TRBD1 (5 bases). The CDR3 has 14 residues. Germline V lookup: CDR1 SGHRS, CDR2 YFSETQ. V dropped 0 bases and J dropped 6 bases, with 13 bases sitting between them. CDR3 region: CASSLAADTSEQYF. CDR3 DNA sequence: TGCGCCAGCAGCTTGGCCGCGGACACCTCCGAGCAGTACTTC.

The gene calls are TRBV4-3 and TRBJ2-7; a possible D gene is TRBD1 (7 bases). The germline V gene has CDR1 LGHNA and CDR2 YSLEER. This CDR3 region has 15 residues. The V end was cut by 3 bases, the J end by 4 bases, with 16 bases between. CDR3 sequence: CASSQGRQGLYEQYF. CDR3 sequence (DNA): TGCGCCAGCAGCCAGGGGAGACAGGGACTTTACGAGCAGTACTTC.

The chain employs TRBV18 and TRBJ2-5, with TRBD2 matching over 8 bases. CDR1 is KGHSH and CDR2 is LQKENI in the germline V gene. With 10 bases clipped from V and 5 bases from J, the junction kept 21 bases outside the gene matches. This CDR3 has 17 amino acids. This chain's CDR3 is CATSRQTGGTNKETQYF. CDR3 DNA: TGTGCCACCTCCAGGCAGACGGGGGGGACGAACAAGGAGACCCAGTACTTC.

This rearrangement joins TRBV11-2 to TRBJ1-2; D may be TRBD1 (6 bases). Germline values: CDR1 SGHAT, CDR2 FQNNGV. This CDR3 comprises 14 residues. V shed 3 bases and J shed 4 bases, with 12 bases lying between them. The CDR3 loop reads CASSFSGQIYGYTF. CDR3 nucleotides: TGTGCCAGCAGCTTTTCCGGACAGATCTATGGCTACACCTTC.

This clone came up once. The rearrangement joins TRBV7-9 to TRBJ1-6, with 9 nucleotides matching TRBD1. CDR3 length equals 15 residues. V trimming: 5 bases; J trimming: 10 bases; junction bases outside the gene matches: 9. Germline V lookup: CDR1 SEHNR, CDR2 FQNEAQ (reference sequence). The CDR3 here is CASSMRTGEDSPLHF. The CDR3 DNA sequence: TGTGCCAGCAGCATGAGGACAGGGGAGGACTCACCCCTCCACTTT.

In its sample, this clone was seen once. This rearrangement joins TRBV29-1 to TRBJ1-2; D is perhaps TRBD1 (5 bases). There are 12 residues in the CDR3. Trimming removed 8 bases at V and 6 bases at J, with 16 bases between. Germline V CDR1 and CDR2: SQVTM, ANQGSEA. CDR3 nucleotide sequence: TGCAGCATCACCCAGGGTATGGATGGCTACACCTTC. Its protein product is CSITQGMDGYTF.

The V and J genes are TRBV18 and TRBJ1-1, with TRBD1 matching over 9 bases. Germline values: CDR1 KGHSH, CDR2 LQKENI. V gave up 5 bases and J gave up 10 bases; unmatched junction bases: 17. The CDR3 spans 16 residues. The CDR3 DNA reads TGTGCCAGCTCAGACAGGGGGGGTTGGGCGCAAAGACGAGCTTTCTTT. It codes for CASSDRGGWAQRRAFF. The full variable domain, its missing parts supplied by reference TRBV18 and TRBJ1-1, is NAGVMQNPRHLVRRRGQEARLRCSPMKGHSHVYWYRQLPEEGLKFMVYLQKENIIDESGMPKERFSAEFPKEGPSILRIQQVVRGDSAAYFCASSDRGGWAQRRAFFGQGTRLTVV.

This chain connects TRBV28 to TRBJ2-7, with 12 bases that match TRBD1. CDR1 is MDHEN and CDR2 is SYDVKM in the germline V gene. This CDR3 region has 15 residues. V lost 1 base, J lost 5 bases, and 3 bases stayed unmatched. The CDR3 sequence is CASSLSGTGGDEQYF. CDR3 bases: TGTGCCAGCAGTTTATCCGGGACAGGGGGCGACGAGCAGTACTTC.

The CDR3 reads CASSLKGQVNTGELFF. DNA for the CDR3: TGTGCCAGCAGTTTAAAAGGACAGGTGAACACCGGGGAGCTGTTTTTT. V gene TRBV6-5 combines with J gene TRBJ2-2; 7 nucleotides match TRBD1. This CDR3 has 16 residues. V was clipped by 4 bases and J by 1 base; unmatched bases: 6. Germline V CDR1 and CDR2: MNHEY, SVGAGI.